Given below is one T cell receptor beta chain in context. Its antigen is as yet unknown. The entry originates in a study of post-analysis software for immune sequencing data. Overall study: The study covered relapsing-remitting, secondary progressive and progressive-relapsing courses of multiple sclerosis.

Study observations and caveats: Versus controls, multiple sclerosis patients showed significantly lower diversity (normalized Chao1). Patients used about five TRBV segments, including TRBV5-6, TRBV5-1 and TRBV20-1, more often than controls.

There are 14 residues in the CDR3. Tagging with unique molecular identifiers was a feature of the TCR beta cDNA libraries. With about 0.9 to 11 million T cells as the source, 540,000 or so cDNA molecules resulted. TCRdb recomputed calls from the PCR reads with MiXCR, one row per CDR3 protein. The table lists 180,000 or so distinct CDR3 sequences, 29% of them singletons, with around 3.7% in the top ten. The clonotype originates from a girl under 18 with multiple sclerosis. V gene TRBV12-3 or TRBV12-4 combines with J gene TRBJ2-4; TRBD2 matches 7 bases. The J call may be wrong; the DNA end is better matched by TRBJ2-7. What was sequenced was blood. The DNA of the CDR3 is TGTGCCAGCAGTCCAGCGGGGCGTTTCTACGAGCAGTACTTC. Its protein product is CASSPAGRFYEQYF.